This T cell receptor (beta chain) was recovered during a study of patients and donors after allogeneic stem cell transplantation. V was shortened by 6 bases and J by 5 bases, with 16 bases between the two germline ends. This CDR3 contains 14 residues. Germline V lookup: CDR1 SGHAT, CDR2 FQNNGV. TCRdb re-called the RT-PCR reads through MiXCR, storing one row per CDR3 protein. Of a few hundred thousand distinct CDR3 sequences detected, 13% to 15% appear once; the ten largest clones hold roughly 11%. The receptor's source is a human donor who was either an allogeneic HSCT recipient or a stem cell or donor lymphocyte infusion donor (not recorded which). It is not recorded whose cells these are; they may come from a transplant donor. Sequencing was carried out using blood, either unsorted or a sorted T cell fraction (not recorded which). V usage is TRBV11-2 and J usage is TRBJ1-1; D possibly corresponds to TRBD1 (6 bases). DNA for the CDR3: TGTGCCAGCAGACACAGGGACCAGGGGACTGAAGCTTTCTTT. Its protein is CASRHRDQGTEAFF.